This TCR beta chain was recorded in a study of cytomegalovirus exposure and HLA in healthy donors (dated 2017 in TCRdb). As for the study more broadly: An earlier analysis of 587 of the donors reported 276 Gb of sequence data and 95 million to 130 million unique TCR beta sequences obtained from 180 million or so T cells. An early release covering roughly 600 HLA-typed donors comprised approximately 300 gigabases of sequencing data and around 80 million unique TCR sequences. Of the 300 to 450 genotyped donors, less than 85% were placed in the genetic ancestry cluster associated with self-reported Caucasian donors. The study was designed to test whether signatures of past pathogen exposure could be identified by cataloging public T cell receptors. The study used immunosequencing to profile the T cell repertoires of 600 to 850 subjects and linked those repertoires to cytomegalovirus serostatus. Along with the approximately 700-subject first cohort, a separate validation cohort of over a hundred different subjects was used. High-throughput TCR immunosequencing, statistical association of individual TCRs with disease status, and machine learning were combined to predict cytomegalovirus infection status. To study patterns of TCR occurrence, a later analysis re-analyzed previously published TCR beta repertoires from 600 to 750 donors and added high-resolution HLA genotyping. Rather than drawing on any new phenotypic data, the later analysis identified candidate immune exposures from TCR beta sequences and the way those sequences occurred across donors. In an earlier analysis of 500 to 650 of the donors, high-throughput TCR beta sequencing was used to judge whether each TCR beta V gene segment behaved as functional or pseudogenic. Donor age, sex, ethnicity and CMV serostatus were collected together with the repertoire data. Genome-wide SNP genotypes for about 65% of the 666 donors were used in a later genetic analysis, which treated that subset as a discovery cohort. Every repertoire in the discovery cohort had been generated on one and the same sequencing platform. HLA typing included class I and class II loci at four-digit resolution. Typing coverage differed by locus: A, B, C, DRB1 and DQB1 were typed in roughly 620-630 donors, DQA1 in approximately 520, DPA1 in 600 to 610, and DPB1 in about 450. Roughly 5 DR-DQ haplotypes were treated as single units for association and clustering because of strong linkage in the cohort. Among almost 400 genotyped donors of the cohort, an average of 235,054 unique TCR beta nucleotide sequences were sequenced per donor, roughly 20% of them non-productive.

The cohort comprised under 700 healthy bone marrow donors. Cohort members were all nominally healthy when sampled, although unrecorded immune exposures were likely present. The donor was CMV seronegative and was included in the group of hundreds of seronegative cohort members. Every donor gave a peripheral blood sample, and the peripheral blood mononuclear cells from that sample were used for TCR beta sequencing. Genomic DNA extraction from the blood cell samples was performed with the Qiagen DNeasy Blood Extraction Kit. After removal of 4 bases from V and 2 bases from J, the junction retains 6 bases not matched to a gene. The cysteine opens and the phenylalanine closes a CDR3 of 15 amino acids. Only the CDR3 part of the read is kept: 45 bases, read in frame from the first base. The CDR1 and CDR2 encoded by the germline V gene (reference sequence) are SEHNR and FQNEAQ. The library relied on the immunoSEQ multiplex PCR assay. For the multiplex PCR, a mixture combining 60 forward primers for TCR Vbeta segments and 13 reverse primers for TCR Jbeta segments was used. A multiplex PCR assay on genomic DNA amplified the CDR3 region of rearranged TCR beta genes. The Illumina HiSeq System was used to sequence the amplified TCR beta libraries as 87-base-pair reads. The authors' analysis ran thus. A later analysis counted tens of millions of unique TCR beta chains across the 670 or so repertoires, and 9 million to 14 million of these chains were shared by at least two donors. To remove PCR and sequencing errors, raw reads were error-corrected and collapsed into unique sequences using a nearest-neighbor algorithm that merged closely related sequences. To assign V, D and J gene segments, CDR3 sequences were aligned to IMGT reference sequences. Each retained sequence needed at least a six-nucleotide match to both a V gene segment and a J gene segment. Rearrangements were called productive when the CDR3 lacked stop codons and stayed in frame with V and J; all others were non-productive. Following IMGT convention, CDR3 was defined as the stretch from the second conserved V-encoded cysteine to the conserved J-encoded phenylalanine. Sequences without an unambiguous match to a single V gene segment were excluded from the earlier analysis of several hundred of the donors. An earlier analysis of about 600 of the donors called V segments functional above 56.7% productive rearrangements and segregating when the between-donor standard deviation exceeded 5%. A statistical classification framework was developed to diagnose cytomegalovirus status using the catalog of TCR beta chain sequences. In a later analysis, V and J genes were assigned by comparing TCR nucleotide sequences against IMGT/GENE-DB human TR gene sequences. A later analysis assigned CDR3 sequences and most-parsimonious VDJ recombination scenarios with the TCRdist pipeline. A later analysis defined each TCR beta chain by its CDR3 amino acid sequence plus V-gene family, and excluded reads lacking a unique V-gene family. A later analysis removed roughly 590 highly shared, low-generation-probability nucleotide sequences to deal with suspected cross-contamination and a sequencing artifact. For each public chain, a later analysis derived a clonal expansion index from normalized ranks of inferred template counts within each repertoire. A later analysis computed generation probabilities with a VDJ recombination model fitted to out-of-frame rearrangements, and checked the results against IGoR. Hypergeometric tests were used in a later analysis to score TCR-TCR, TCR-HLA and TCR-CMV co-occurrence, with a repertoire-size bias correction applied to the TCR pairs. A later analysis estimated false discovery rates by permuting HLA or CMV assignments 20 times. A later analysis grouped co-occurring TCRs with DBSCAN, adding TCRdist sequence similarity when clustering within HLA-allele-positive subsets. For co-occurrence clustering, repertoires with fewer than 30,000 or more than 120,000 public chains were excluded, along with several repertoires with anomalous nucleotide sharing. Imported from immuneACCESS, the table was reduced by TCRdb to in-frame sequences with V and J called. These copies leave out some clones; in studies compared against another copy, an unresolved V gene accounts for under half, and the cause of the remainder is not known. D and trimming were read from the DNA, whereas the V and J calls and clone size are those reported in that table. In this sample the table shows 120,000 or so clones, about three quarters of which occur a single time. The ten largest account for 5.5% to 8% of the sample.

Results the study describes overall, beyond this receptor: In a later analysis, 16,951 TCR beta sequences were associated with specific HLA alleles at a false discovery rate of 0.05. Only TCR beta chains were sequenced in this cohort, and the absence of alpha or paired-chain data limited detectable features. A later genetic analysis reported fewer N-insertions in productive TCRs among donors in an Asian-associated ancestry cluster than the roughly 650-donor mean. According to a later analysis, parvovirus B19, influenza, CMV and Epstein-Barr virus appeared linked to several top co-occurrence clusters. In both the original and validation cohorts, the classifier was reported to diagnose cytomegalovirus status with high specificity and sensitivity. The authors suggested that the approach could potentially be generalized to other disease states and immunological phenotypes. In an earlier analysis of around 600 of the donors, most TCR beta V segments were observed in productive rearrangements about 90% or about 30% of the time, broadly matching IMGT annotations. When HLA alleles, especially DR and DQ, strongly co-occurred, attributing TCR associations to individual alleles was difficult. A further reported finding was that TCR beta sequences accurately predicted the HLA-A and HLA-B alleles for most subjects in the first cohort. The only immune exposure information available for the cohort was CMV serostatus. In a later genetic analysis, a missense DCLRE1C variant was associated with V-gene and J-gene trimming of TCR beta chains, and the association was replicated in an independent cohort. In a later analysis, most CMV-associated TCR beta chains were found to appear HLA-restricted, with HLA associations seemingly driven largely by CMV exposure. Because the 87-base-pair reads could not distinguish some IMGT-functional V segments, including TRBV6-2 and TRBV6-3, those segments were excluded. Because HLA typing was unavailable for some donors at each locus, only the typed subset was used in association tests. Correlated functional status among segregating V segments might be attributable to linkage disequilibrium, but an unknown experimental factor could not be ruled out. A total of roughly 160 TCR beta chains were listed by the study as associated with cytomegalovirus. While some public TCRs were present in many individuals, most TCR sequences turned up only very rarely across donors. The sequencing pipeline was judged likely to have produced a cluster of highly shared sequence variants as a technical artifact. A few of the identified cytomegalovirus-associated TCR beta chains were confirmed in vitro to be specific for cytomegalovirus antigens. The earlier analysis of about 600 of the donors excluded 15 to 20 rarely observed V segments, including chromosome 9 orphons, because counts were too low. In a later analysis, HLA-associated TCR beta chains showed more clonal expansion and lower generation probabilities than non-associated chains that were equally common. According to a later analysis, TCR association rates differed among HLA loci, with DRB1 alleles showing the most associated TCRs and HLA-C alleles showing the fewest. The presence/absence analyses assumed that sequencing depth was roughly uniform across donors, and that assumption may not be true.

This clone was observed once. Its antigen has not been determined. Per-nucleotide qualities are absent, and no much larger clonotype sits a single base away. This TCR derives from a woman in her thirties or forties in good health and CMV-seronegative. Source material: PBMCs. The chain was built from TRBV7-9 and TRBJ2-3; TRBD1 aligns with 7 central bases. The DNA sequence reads TGTGCCAGCAGCTCCCGGACAGGCCTCACAGATACGCAGTATTTT. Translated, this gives CASSSRTGLTDTQYF.